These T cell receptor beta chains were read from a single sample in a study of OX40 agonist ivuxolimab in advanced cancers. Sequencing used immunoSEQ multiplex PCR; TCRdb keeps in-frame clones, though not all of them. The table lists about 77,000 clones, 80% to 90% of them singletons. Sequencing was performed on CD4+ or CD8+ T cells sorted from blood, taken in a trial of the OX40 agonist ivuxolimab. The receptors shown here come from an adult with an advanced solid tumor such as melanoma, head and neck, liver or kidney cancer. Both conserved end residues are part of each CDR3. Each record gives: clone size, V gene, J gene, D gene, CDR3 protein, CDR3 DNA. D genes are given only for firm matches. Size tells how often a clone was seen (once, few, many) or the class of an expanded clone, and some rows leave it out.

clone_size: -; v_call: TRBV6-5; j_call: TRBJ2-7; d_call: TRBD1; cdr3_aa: CASSRPDRASEQYF; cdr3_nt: TGTGCCAGCAGTCGCCCGGACAGGGCTAGCGAGCAGTACTTC
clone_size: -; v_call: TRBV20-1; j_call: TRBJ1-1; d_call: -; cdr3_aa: CSARSSEAFF; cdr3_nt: TGCAGTGCTAGAAGCTCTGAAGCTTTCTTT
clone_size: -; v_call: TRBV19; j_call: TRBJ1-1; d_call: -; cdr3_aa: CASLRQANTEAFF; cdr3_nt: TGTGCCAGTTTAAGACAGGCGAACACTGAAGCTTTCTTT
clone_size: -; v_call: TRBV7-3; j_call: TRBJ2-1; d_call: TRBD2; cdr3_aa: CASSLVLAGGEQFF; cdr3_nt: TGTGCCAGCAGCTTAGTTCTAGCGGGGGGTGAGCAGTTCTTC
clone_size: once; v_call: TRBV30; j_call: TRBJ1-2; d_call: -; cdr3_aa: CAWSVRGVGGYTF; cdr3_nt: TGTGCCTGGAGTGTACGGGGGGTAGGTGGCTACACCTTC
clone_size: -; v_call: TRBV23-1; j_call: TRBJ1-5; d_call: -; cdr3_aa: CASTWLEGADSPQHF; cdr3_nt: TGCGCCAGCACCTGGCTAGAAGGGGCGGATTCGCCCCAGCATTTT
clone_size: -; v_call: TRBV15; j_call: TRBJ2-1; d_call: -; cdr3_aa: CATSRDDSSVNEQFF; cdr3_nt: TGTGCCACCAGCAGGGACGACTCGAGCGTCAATGAGCAGTTCTTC
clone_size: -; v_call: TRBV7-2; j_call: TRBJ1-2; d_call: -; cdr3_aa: CASSLAPGANYGYTF; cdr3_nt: TGTGCCAGCAGCTTAGCGCCAGGGGCTAACTATGGCTACACCTTC
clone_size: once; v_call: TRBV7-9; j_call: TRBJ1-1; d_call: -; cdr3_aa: CASNPPVGQNTEAFF; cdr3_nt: TGTGCCAGCAACCCCCCTGTCGGACAGAACACTGAAGCTTTCTTT
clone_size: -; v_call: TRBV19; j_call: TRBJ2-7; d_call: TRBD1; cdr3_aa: CASSSQGRAYEQYF; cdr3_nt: TGTGCCAGTAGCTCACAGGGGCGCGCCTACGAGCAGTACTTC
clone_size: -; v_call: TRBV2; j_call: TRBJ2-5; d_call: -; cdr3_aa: CASSRGPETQYF; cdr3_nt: TGTGCCAGCAGTCGGGGGCCGGAGACCCAGTACTTC
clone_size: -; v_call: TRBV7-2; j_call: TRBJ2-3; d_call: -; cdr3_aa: CASSPAGGSMDTQYF; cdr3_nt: TGTGCCAGCAGCCCCGCTGGGGGTAGCATGGATACGCAGTATTTT
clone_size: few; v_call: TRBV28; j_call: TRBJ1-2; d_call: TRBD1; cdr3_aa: CASTPGGTYGYTF; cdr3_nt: TGTGCCAGCACCCCAGGGGGGACCTATGGCTACACCTTC
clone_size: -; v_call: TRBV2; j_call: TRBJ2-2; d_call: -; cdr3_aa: CASSVAPAGELFF; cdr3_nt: TGTGCCAGCAGTGTAGCCCCCGCCGGGGAGCTGTTTTTT
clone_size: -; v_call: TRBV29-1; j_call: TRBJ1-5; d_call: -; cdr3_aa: CSVVWGGNQPQHF; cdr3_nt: TGCAGCGTTGTCTGGGGGGGAAATCAGCCCCAGCATTTT
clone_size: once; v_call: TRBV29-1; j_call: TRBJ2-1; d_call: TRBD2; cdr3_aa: CSVDGLAGSSYNEQFF; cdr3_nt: TGCAGCGTCGACGGACTAGCGGGAAGCTCCTACAATGAGCAGTTCTTC
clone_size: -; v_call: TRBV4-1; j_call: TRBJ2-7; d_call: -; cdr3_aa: CASSQPGTFGSYEQYF; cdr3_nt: TGCGCCAGCAGCCAACCGGGGACTTTCGGCTCCTACGAGCAGTACTTC
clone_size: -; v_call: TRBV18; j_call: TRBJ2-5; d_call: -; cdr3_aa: CASSPVTQETQYF; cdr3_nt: TGTGCCAGCTCACCGGTAACCCAAGAGACCCAGTACTTC
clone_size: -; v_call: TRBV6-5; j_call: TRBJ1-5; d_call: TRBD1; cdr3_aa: CASRAGGPIWQPQHF; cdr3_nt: TGTGCCAGCAGGGCAGGGGGCCCGATATGGCAGCCCCAGCATTTT
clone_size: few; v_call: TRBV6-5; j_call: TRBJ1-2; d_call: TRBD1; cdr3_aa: CASSYARRQGGGYTF; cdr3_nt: TGTGCCAGCAGTTACGCCCGAAGACAGGGCGGTGGCTACACCTTC
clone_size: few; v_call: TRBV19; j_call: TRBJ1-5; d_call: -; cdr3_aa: CASSIRTGNQPQHF; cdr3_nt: TGTGCCAGTAGTATACGCACAGGCAATCAGCCCCAGCATTTT
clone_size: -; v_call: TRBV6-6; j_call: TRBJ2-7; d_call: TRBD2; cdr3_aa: CASRAPSGRAYEQYF; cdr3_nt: TGTGCCAGCAGAGCCCCTAGCGGGAGAGCCTACGAGCAGTACTTC
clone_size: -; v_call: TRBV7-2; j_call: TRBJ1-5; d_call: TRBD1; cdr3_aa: CASSFPGQGDQPQHF; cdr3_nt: TGTGCCAGCAGCTTCCCGGGACAGGGGGATCAGCCCCAGCATTTT
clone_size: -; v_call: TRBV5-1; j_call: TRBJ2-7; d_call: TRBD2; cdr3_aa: CASSLGSGRNSYEQYF; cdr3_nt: TGCGCCAGCAGCTTGGGTAGCGGGAGGAACTCCTACGAGCAGTACTTC
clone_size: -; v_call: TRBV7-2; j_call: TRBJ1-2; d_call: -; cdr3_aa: CASSLAGSGGYTF; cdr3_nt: TGTGCCAGCAGCTTAGCAGGGTCGGGTGGCTACACCTTC
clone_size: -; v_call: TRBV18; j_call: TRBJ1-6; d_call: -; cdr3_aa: CASSPGGGNSPLHF; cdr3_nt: TGTGCCAGCTCACCCGGAGGGGGTAATTCACCCCTCCACTTT
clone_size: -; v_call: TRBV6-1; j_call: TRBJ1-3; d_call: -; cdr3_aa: CASSELLYPRSGNTIYF; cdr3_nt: TGTGCCAGCAGTGAACTTCTGTATCCCCGCTCTGGAAACACCATATATTTT
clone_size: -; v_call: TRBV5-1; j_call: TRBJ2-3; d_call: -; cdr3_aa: CASSPPTDTQYF; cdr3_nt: TGCGCCAGCAGCCCCCCCACAGATACGCAGTATTTT
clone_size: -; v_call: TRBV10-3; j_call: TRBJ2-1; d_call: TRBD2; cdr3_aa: CAISPSAGGQNEQFF; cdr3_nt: TGTGCCATCAGCCCTTCAGCGGGAGGGCAGAATGAGCAGTTCTTC
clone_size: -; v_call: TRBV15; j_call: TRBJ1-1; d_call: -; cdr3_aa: CATSRVGNTEAFF; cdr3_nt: TGTGCCACCAGCAGAGTGGGGAACACTGAAGCTTTCTTT
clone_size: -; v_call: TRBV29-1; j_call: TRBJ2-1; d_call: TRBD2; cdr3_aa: CSVDLTSGSYNEQFF; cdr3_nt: TGCAGCGTTGATTTAACTAGCGGGAGTTACAATGAGCAGTTCTTC
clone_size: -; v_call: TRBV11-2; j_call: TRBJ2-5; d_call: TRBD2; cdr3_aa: CASSRTSGGGSQETQYF; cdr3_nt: TGTGCCAGCAGTAGGACTAGCGGGGGGGGCTCCCAAGAGACCCAGTACTTC
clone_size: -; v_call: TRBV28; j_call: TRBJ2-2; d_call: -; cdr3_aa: CASSFGQALGTGELFF; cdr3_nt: TGTGCCAGCAGTTTTGGCCAAGCCCTCGGCACCGGGGAGCTGTTTTTT
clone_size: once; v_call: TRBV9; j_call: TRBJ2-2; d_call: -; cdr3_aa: CASSEGDHSGGELFF; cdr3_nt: TGTGCCAGCAGCGAGGGGGACCACTCGGGTGGGGAGCTGTTTTTT
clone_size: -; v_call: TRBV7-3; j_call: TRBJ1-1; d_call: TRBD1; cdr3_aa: CASSPQGAYTEAFF; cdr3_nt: TGTGCCAGCAGCCCACAGGGGGCGTACACTGAAGCTTTCTTT
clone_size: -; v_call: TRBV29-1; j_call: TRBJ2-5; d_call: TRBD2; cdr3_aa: CSVDPASGSLETQYF; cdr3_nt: TGCAGCGTTGACCCCGCTAGCGGGAGTTTAGAGACCCAGTACTTC
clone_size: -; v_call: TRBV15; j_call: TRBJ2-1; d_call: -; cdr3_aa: CATSRDRRNEQFF; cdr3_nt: TGTGCCACCAGCAGAGATAGGCGGAATGAGCAGTTCTTC
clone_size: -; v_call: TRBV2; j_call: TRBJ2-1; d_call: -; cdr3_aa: CASSGTAAYNEQFF; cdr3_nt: TGTGCCAGCAGTGGGACCGCGGCCTACAATGAGCAGTTCTTC
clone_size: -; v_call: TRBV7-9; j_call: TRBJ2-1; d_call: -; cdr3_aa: CASSLVMDEQFF; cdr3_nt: TGTGCCAGCAGCTTAGTTATGGATGAGCAGTTCTTC
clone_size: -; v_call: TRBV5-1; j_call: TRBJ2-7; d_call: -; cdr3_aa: CASSPEGRGREQYF; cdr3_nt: TGCGCCAGCAGCCCAGAGGGGAGGGGGCGCGAGCAGTACTTC
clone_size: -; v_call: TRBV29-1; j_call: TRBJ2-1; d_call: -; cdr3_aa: CSVGRSSNEQFF; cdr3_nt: TGCAGCGTGGGTAGGAGCTCCAATGAGCAGTTCTTC
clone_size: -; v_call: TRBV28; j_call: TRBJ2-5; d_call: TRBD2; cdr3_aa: CASSPAGALRETQYF; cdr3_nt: TGTGCCAGCAGTCCAGCGGGGGCATTGAGAGAGACCCAGTACTTC
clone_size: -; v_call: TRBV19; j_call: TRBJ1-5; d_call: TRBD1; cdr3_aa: CASSIGTGGHQPQHF; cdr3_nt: TGTGCCAGTAGTATAGGGACAGGGGGACATCAGCCCCAGCATTTT
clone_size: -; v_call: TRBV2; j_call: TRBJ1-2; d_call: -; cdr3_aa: CASSPGGLYGYTF; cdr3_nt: TGTGCCAGCAGCCCTGGAGGACTATATGGCTACACCTTC
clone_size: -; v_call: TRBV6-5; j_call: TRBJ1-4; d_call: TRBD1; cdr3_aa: CASSDRGLNEKLFF; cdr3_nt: TGTGCCAGCAGTGACAGGGGTCTTAATGAAAAACTGTTTTTT
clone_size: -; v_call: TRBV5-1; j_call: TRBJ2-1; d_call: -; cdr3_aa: CASSERRDGRGEQFF; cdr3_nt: TGCGCCAGCAGCGAGCGGCGGGATGGCCGCGGTGAGCAGTTCTTC
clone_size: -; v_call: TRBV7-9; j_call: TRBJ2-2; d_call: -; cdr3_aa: CASSLDVSSTGELFF; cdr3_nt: TGTGCCAGCAGCTTAGATGTTTCGTCGACCGGGGAGCTGTTTTTT
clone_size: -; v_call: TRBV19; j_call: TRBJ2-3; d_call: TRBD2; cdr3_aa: CASSSSGRSTDTQYF; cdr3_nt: TGTGCCAGTAGTTCGAGCGGGAGAAGTACAGATACGCAGTATTTT
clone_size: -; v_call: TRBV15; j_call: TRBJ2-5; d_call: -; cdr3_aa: CATSRDRNRGSGSLPQETQYF; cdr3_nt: TGTGCCACCAGCAGAGATCGAAACCGGGGGAGCGGGTCACTCCCCCAAGAGACCCAGTACTTC
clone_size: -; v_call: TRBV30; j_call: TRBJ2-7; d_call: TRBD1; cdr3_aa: CAWSVLYGPGGSYEQYF; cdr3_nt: TGTGCCTGGAGTGTACTTTATGGGCCAGGGGGCTCCTACGAGCAGTACTTC
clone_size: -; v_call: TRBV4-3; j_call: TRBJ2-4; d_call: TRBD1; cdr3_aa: CASSQESGQGAKNIQYF; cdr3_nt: TGCGCCAGCAGCCAAGAGTCGGGACAGGGGGCCAAAAACATTCAGTACTTC
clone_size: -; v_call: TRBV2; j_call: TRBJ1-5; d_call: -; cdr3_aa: CASSERGNSNQPQHF; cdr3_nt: TGTGCCAGCAGTGAAAGGGGGAATAGCAATCAGCCCCAGCATTTT
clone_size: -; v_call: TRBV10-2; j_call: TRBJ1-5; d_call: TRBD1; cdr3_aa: CASAGQAGEYGNQPQHF; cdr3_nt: TGCGCCAGCGCCGGACAGGCAGGGGAATATGGCAATCAGCCCCAGCATTTT
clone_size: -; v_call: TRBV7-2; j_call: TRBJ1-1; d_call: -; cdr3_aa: CASSLRTEAFF; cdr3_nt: TGTGCCAGCAGCTTGAGGACTGAAGCTTTCTTT
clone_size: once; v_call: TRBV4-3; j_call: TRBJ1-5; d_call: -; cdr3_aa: CASSPRVDQPQHF; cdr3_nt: TGCGCCAGCAGCCCAAGGGTCGATCAGCCCCAGCATTTT
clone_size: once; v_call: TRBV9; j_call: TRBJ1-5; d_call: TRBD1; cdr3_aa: CASSVEGQGAQPQHF; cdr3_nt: TGTGCCAGCAGCGTAGAGGGACAGGGGGCCCAGCCCCAGCATTTT
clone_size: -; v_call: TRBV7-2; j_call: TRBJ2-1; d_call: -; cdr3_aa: CASSRERRTSYNEQFF; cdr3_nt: TGTGCCAGCAGCCGAGAGCGGAGAACTTCCTACAATGAGCAGTTCTTC
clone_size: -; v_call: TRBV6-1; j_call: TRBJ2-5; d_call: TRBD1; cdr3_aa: CASKGQGNSQETQYF; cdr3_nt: TGTGCCAGCAAGGGACAGGGTAATTCTCAAGAGACCCAGTACTTC
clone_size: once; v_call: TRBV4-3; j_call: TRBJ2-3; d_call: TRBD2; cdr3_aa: CASSQDLAGTDTQYF; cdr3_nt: TGCGCCAGCAGCCAAGACCTAGCGGGGACAGATACGCAGTATTTT